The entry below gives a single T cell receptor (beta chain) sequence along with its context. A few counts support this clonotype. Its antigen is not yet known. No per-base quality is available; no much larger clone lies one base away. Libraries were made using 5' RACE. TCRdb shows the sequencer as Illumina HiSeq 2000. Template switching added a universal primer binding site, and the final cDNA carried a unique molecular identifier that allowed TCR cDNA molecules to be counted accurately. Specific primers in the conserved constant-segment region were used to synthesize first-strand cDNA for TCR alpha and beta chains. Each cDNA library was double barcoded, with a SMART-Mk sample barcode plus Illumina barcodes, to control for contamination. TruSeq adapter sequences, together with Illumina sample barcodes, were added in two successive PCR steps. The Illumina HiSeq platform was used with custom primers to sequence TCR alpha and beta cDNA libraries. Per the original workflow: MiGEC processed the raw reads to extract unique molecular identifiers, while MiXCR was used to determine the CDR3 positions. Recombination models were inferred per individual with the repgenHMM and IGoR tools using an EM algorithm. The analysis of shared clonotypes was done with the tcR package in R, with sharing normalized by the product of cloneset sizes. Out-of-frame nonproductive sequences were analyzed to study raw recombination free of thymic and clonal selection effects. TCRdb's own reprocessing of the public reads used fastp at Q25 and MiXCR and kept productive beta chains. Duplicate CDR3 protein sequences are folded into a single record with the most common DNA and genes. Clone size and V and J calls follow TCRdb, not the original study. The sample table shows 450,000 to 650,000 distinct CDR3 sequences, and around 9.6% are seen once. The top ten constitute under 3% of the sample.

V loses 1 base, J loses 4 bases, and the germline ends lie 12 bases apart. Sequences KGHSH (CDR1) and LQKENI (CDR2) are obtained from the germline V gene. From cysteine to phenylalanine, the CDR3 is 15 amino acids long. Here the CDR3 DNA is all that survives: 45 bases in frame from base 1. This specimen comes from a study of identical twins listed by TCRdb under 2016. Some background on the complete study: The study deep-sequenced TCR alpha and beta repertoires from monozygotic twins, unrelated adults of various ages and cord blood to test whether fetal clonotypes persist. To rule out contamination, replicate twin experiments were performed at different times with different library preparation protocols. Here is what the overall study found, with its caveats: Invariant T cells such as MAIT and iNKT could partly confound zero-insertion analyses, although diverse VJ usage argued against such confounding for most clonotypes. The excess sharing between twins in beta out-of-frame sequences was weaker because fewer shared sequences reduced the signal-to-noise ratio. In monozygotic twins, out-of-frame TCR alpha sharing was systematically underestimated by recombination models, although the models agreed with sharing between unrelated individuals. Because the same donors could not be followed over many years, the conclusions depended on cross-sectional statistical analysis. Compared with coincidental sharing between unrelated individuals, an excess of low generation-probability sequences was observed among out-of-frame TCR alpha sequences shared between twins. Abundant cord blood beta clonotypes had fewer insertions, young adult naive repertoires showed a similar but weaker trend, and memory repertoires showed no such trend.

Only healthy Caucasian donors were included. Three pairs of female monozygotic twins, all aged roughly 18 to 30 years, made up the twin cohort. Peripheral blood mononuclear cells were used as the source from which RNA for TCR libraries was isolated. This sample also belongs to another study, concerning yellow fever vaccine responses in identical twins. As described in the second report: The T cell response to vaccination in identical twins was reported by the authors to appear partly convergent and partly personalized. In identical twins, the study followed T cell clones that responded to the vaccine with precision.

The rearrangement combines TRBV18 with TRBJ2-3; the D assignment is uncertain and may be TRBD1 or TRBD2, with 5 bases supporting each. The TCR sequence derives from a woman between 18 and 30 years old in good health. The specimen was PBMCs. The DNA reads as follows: TGTGCCAGCTCACCACAGGGACCTCCCGCAGATACGCAGTATTTT. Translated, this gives CASSPQGPPADTQYF.